The source of this TCR beta chain is a study of tumor-infiltrating lymphocytes in primary liver carcinoma. At the level of the study: These patients were men and women whose ages were 30 to 69 years.

The CDR3 extends over 17 amino acids. Looked up from germline, CDR1 is MNHEY and CDR2 is SVGEGT. A primer in the constant region served to generate TCR beta cDNA from approximately 460 ng of total RNA. ARM-PCR was slightly modified, and three nested multiplex PCR rounds with it gave rise to the TCR beta libraries. It was with TRBV1-TRBV30 forward primers and a C-beta reverse primer that the first two PCR rounds were run, at around 11 cycles each. TCRdb processed the multiplex PCR reads anew with MiXCR; each CDR3 protein has one entry. The data contain roughly 200,000 distinct CDR3 sequences, 85% of them singletons. The approximately 20-31 mg bulk tissue piece was not sorted before simultaneous RNA and DNA extraction. With respect to this clonotype: An end of the junction differs from the germline gene, which may be a read error.

The material sequenced was tumor tissue from primary liver carcinoma. The receptor was derived from a man in his forties with primary liver carcinoma and hepatitis B virus infection. V gene TRBV6-2 or TRBV6-3 combines with J gene TRBJ2-7; 8 nucleotides align to TRBD2. The CDR3 reads CASCTGREGDLSYEQYF. Written as DNA, the CDR3 is TGTGCCAGCTGTACCGGGAGGGAAGGAGATCTCTCCTACGAGCAGTATTTC.